Shown below are 4 T cell receptor beta chains from a single sample sequenced in a study of blood T cell repertoires in COVID-19. Only in-frame clones appear in the TCRdb table, and some are missing; sequencing was by immunoSEQ multiplex PCR. This table has some 320,000 clones, under 90% appearing once. Specimen: PBMCs or T cells enriched from blood (not recorded which). Every receptor here comes from a woman aged 45-60 years who had been exposed to COVID-19.

This chain connects TRBV28 to TRBJ1-5; D is possibly TRBD1 (6 bases). The V and J ends lost 11 bases and 3 bases respectively, with 17 bases between them. The CDR3 has 14 residues. The germline CDR1 and CDR2 sequences are MDHEN and SYDVKM. CDR3 sequence: CALRGRGPNQPQHF. In nucleotides, the CDR3 is TGTGCCCTAAGGGGCAGGGGTCCCAATCAGCCCCAGCATTTT.

This clone was observed a handful of times. The chain recombines TRBV4-1 with TRBJ1-1; perhaps TRBD1 as D (5 bases). The CDR3 has 15 amino acids. V was clipped by 0 bases and J by 5 bases, with 13 bases between them. Germline loops: CDR1 MGHRA, CDR2 YSYEKL. The CDR3, as DNA: TGCGCCAGCAGCCAAGATTGGAGGGGCGGAACTGAAGCTTTCTTT. This translates into CASSQDWRGGTEAFF.

This clone appeared a single time. This rearrangement joins TRBV9 to TRBJ2-7; TRBD1 matches at 7 bases. Unmatched junction bases numbered 12, after V lost 2 bases and J lost 1 base. Germline V gives CDR1 SGDLS, CDR2 YYNGEE. The CDR3 spans 17 residues. The CDR3 region has the DNA TGTGCCAGCAGCGTCCAACCCGACAGGGCCCAATCCTACGAGCAGTACTTC. Encoded protein: CASSVQPDRAQSYEQYF.

The chain is built from TRBV6-5 and TRBJ1-2; 8 nucleotides line up with TRBD1. The V gene's germline CDR1 is MNHEY and CDR2 SVGAGI. V gave up 0 bases and J gave up 4 bases; unmatched junction bases: 4. The CDR3 is made up of 15 amino acids. CDR3 DNA: TGTGCCAGCAGTTACTCTTACACAGGGGGCTATGGCTACACCTTC. Residues: CASSYSYTGGYGYTF.